A single sample gave rise to the 27 T cell receptor beta chains below, sequenced in a study of beta chain features in type 1 diabetes. Overall study findings and caveats: All four CD4+ subsets of Type 1 diabetes patients contained TCRB CDR3s that were moderately but significantly shorter.

The authors reverse transcribed all of the isolated RNA, so sequencing captured expressed TCRB transcripts. Method: immunoSEQ multiplex PCR; TCRdb's copy keeps in-frame clones and lacks some. This table holds some 160,000 clones, roughly 9% found once. These receptors have no known antigen. Sequenced: central memory CD4+ T cells from blood. The source of these receptors is a woman in her twenties or thirties with type 1 diabetes.

This clone was recorded a few times. This sequence joins TRBV6-6 and TRBJ2-1; TRBD2 matches at 8 bases. V lost 5 bases and J lost 4; bases outside the gene matches: 4. Germline V gene sequence: CDR1 MNHNY, CDR2 SVGAGI (reference sequence). This CDR3 is 14 amino acids long. DNA of the CDR3: TGTGCCAGCAGTCAAAGCGGGGGTTACAATGAGCAGTTCTTC. Residues: CASSQSGGYNEQFF.

In this sample, this clone turned up a few times. The rearrangement links TRBV5-1 to TRBJ2-7; 8 bases are a match to TRBD1. Germline assignment: CDR1 SGHRS and CDR2 YFSETQ. CDR3 length: 15 residues. Losses at the gene ends were 1 base for V and 3 bases for J; bases not matched to a gene: 6. The CDR3 loop reads CASSLLGTGDYEQYF. CDR3 nucleotide sequence: TGCGCCAGCAGCTTGCTTGGGACAGGTGACTACGAGCAGTACTTC.

V is TRBV5-8 and J is TRBJ2-7; 10 bases map to TRBD1. Trimming removed 4 bases from V and 2 bases from J; junction bases left unmatched: 15. The CDR3 spans 18 residues. Germline-derived CDR1 and CDR2 are SGHTS and YDEGEE. DNA of the CDR3: TGTGCCAGCAGCCCAGGGCCGGGACAGGGGACAAGGACCTACGAGCAGTACTTC. Translating gives CASSPGPGQGTRTYEQYF.

This clone was detected a few times. The chain recombines TRBV4-2 with TRBJ1-1; D remains ambiguous. The CDR3 is 15 residues long. Germline CDR1 and CDR2: LGHNA and YNFKEQ. Trimming cost V 1 base and J 1 base, with 10 bases left between them. CDR3 loop: CASSQGVNPNTEAFF. The DNA of the CDR3 is TGTGCCAGCAGCCAAGGCGTCAACCCGAACACTGAAGCTTTCTTT.

The chain combines TRBV7-9 with TRBJ2-4; TRBD2 aligns across 9 bases. Per germline, CDR1 SEHNR and CDR2 FQNEAQ (reference sequence). The CDR3 extends over 16 amino acids. V was pared by 2 bases and J by 4 bases, with 6 bases of the junction left unmatched. CDR3 DNA sequence: TGTGCCAGCAGCTTAACGACTAGCGGCCATAAAAACATTCAGTACTTC. Its protein is CASSLTTSGHKNIQYF.

This clone occurred a few times. The chain recombines TRBV28 with TRBJ1-4; 7 bases map to TRBD1. The junction had 3 bases not matched to a gene; V was cut back by 2 bases and J by 6 bases. The CDR3 length is 14 residues. The V gene's germline CDR1 is MDHEN and CDR2 SYDVKM. This chain's CDR3 is CASSLVGGDEKLFF. CDR3 coding DNA: TGTGCCAGCAGTTTAGTAGGGGGCGATGAAAAACTGTTTTTT. The variable domain in full, with the rest retrieved from reference TRBV28 and TRBJ1-4, is DVKVTQSSRYLVKRTGEKVFLECVQDMDHENMFWYRQDPGLGLRLIYFSYDVKMKEKGDIPEGYSVSREKKERFSLILESASTNQTSMYLCASSLVGGDEKLFFGSGTQLSVL.

The gene calls are TRBV29-1 and TRBJ2-5; 7 positions agree with TRBD1. V trimming: 5 bases; J trimming: 4 bases; junction bases outside the gene matches: 7. Germline values: CDR1 SQVTM, CDR2 ANQGSEA. The CDR3 is made up of 13 amino acids. CDR3 sequence: CSVLRGYGETQYF. The DNA for the CDR3 is TGCAGCGTTCTCAGGGGGTATGGAGAGACCCAGTACTTC.

This clone came up a few times. The chain combines TRBV5-6 with TRBJ2-7; 8 bases agree with TRBD1. This CDR3 is 14 amino acids long. Per the germline V gene, CDR1 is SGHDT and CDR2 is YYEEEE. V was pared by 4 bases and J by 6 bases, with 9 bases of the junction left unmatched. CDR3 sequence reads: CASSATGGFGEQYF. The CDR3 DNA follows: TGTGCCAGCAGCGCAACAGGGGGTTTCGGCGAGCAGTACTTC.

This clone occurred a few times. The V gene is TRBV19, the J gene TRBJ1-5, with D perhaps matching TRBD1 (5 bases). Germline V gene data show CDR1 as LNHDA and CDR2 as SQIVND (reference sequence). V was trimmed by 9 bases and J by 1 base, leaving 7 bases between them. This CDR3 spans 12 amino acids. CDR3 DNA sequence: TGTGCCAGAAGACAGAGCAATCAGCCCCAGCATTTT. It specifies CARRQSNQPQHF. The entire variable domain, with the rest obtained from reference TRBV19 and TRBJ1-5, is as follows: DGGITQSPKYLFRKEGQNVTLSCEQNLNHDAMYWYRQDPGQGLRLIYYSQIVNDFQKGDIAEGYSVSREKKESFPLTVTSAQKNPTAFYLCARRQSNQPQHFGDGTRLSIL.

CDR3 amino acids: CASSREVSYEQYF. CDR3 DNA: TGTGCCAGCAGCCGAGAAGTGTCCTACGAGCAGTACTTC. This chain connects TRBV11-2 to TRBJ2-7, with D unclear. V gave up 5 bases and J gave up 1 base, with 9 bases separating them. There are 13 residues in the CDR3. The germline CDR1 and CDR2 sequences are SGHAT and FQNNGV. Filled out from reference TRBV11-2 and TRBJ2-7, the complete variable domain reads EAGVAQSPRYKIIEKRQSVAFWCNPISGHATLYWYQQILGQGPKLLIQFQNNGVVDDSQLPKDRFSAERLKGVDSTLKIQPAKLEDSAVYLCASSREVSYEQYFGPGTRLTVT.

The chain has TRBV14 and TRBJ2-5; no definite D call. CDR1 and CDR2 (germline): SGHDN, FVKESK. V lost 4 bases, J lost 4 bases, and 10 bases lay in between. This CDR3 comprises 13 residues. In DNA form, the CDR3 reads TGTGCCAGCAGCCGAGGATGGCGAGAGACCCAGTACTTC. This gives the protein CASSRGWRETQYF. The whole variable domain, remainder taken from reference TRBV14 and TRBJ2-5, is EAGVTQFPSHSVIEKGQTVTLRCDPISGHDNLYWYRRVMGKEIKFLLHFVKESKQDESGMPNNRFLAERTGGTYSTLKVQPAELEDSGVYFCASSRGWRETQYFGPGTRLLVL.

This chain uses TRBV2 with TRBJ1-5; TRBD1 matches 7 bases. From germline, CDR1 is SNHLY and CDR2 FYNNEI. The CDR3 runs 14 residues. Trimming at V came to 6 bases and at J to 6 bases, leaving 8 bases not matched to a gene. The CDR3, as DNA: TGTGCCAGCAGGAGGGACAGATCAGGTCAGCCCCAGCATTTT. It specifies CASRRDRSGQPQHF.

The genes are TRBV11-2 and TRBJ1-4; D unclear. Germline V gives CDR1 SGHAT, CDR2 FQNNGV. V was cut by 1 base and J by 7 bases, with 7 bases left in between. The length of the CDR3 is 13 residues. CDR3 in amino acids: CASSLVEGEKLFF. Here the CDR3 DNA reads TGTGCCAGCAGCTTAGTTGAGGGTGAAAAACTGTTTTTT.

Only a few counts were recorded for this clone. The chain links TRBV28 to TRBJ2-1; 7 bases are a match to TRBD2. The CDR3 runs to 14 residues. Germline CDR1 and CDR2: MDHEN and SYDVKM. Trimming took 7 bases from V and 10 from J; bases not matched to a gene: 13. CDR3 amino acids: CASIAGAVVNEQFF. The CDR3 nucleotides read TGTGCCAGCATCGCGGGAGCAGTCGTCAACGAGCAGTTCTTC. The variable domain in full, with the rest retrieved from reference TRBV28 and TRBJ2-1, is DVKVTQSSRYLVKRTGEKVFLECVQDMDHENMFWYRQDPGLGLRLIYFSYDVKMKEKGDIPEGYSVSREKKERFSLILESASTNQTSMYLCASIAGAVVNEQFFGPGTRLTVL.

This clone has just a few counts. This chain joins TRBV6-1 and TRBJ2-1, with D perhaps TRBD2 (5 bases). Trimming took off 3 bases at V and 3 bases at J, with 9 bases between the two ends. Germline CDR1 reads MNHNS; CDR2 reads SASEGT. The CDR3 has 14 amino acids. In DNA, the CDR3 is TGTGCCAGCAGTGAGAGGACTGGCTACAATGAGCAGTTCTTC. This encodes CASSERTGYNEQFF.

This clone was counted between two and nine times. The chain joins TRBV2 to TRBJ2-1, with TRBD1 identical over 7 bases. CDR3 length equals 13 residues. V shed 8 bases and J 7 bases; nucleotides not matched to a gene: 8. The V gene's germline CDR1 is SNHLY and CDR2 FYNNEI. The CDR3: CASGQAQLNEQFF. CDR3 coding DNA: TGTGCCAGCGGACAGGCGCAGCTTAATGAGCAGTTCTTC.

This chain joins TRBV7-3 and TRBJ2-3; 12 positions agree with TRBD2. CDR1 and CDR2 from the germline V gene are SGHTA and FQGTGA. J gave up 3 bases and V 2 bases, and 3 bases lay outside the gene matches. This CDR3 region has 16 residues. The CDR3 DNA follows: TGTGCCAGCAGCTTAGGACTAGCGGGAAAGACAGATACGCAGTATTTT. Translating it yields CASSLGLAGKTDTQYF.

The J gene is TRBJ2-7, the V gene TRBV18, with D tentatively TRBD2 (6 bases). V was shortened by 0 bases and J by 4 bases, with 16 bases between the two germline ends. The CDR3 extends over 16 amino acids. Germline V gene sequence: CDR1 KGHSH, CDR2 LQKENI. The CDR3 loop reads CASSPPGGTEAYEQYF. CDR3 coding DNA: TGTGCCAGCTCACCACCGGGCGGGACGGAGGCATACGAGCAGTACTTC. Full variable domain (remainder filled in from reference TRBV18 and TRBJ2-7): NAGVMQNPRHLVRRRGQEARLRCSPMKGHSHVYWYRQLPEEGLKFMVYLQKENIIDESGMPKERFSAEFPKEGPSILRIQQVVRGDSAAYFCASSPPGGTEAYEQYFGPGTRLTVT.

This clone was detected only a few times. The rearrangement links TRBV6-4 to TRBJ2-2, with D maybe TRBD1 (5 bases). Germline loops: CDR1 MRHNA, CDR2 SNTAGT. This CDR3 is built from 14 residues. The V end was cut by 5 bases, the J end by 1 base, with 8 bases between. The CDR3 bases are TGTGCCAGCAGTATACAGGAGAACACCGGGGAGCTGTTTTTT. It specifies CASSIQENTGELFF.

This clone was found a few times. The chain has TRBV28 and TRBJ1-2, with D hard to call. The V and J ends lost 2 bases and 4 bases respectively, with 8 bases between them. This CDR3 has 13 amino acids. The germline gives CDR1 MDHEN, CDR2 SYDVKM. CDR3 sequence reads: CASSLAGPYGYTF. Written as DNA, the CDR3 is TGTGCCAGCAGTTTAGCAGGCCCCTATGGCTACACCTTC.

The chain has TRBV18 and TRBJ1-5; D uncertain. Trimming took off 5 bases at V and 4 bases at J, with 6 bases between the two ends. The CDR3 is 12 amino acids. From germline, CDR1 is KGHSH and CDR2 LQKENI. CDR3: CASSAQNQPQHF. The CDR3 DNA sequence: TGTGCCAGCTCAGCGCAAAATCAGCCCCAGCATTTT.

V gene TRBV5-8 combines with J gene TRBJ1-5, with a possible D match to TRBD1 (5 bases). Trimming removed 6 bases at V and 4 bases at J, with 8 bases between. CDR1 is SGHTS, CDR2 YDEGEE, per germline. The CDR3 sequence is 12 residues long. The CDR3 region is CASTRQNQPQHF. CDR3 DNA sequence: TGTGCCAGCACCCGACAGAATCAGCCCCAGCATTTT.

The chain recombines TRBV18 with TRBJ1-4; possible D gene TRBD1, 6 bases. The ends were cut back, 4 bases at V and 5 bases at J, with 23 bases in the middle. CDR1 is KGHSH, CDR2 LQKENI, per germline. This CDR3 is built from 18 residues. DNA for the CDR3: TGTGCCAGCTCACGTATTGAACTTCCAGGGGCGGCAAATGAAAAACTGTTTTTT. The encoded protein is CASSRIELPGAANEKLFF. The whole variable domain, filled in from reference TRBV18 and TRBJ1-4, reads NAGVMQNPRHLVRRRGQEARLRCSPMKGHSHVYWYRQLPEEGLKFMVYLQKENIIDESGMPKERFSAEFPKEGPSILRIQQVVRGDSAAYFCASSRIELPGAANEKLFFGSGTQLSVL.

This clone turned up a few times. The rearrangement uses TRBV5-6 and TRBJ2-5; weak D call: TRBD2 (6 bases). CDR3 length: 15 amino acids. The germline CDR1 and CDR2 sequences are SGHDT and YYEEEE. V dropped 1 base and J dropped 4 bases, with 14 bases sitting between them. CDR3 coding DNA: TGTGCCAGCAGCTTGAAGACGGGAGTAGGAGAGACCCAGTACTTC. This sequence encodes CASSLKTGVGETQYF.

This clone was seen more than once but under ten times. The chain joins TRBV5-1 to TRBJ2-7; TRBD2 matches at 8 bases. Germline V CDR1 and CDR2: SGHRS, YFSETQ. The CDR3 is made up of 15 amino acids. V dropped 4 bases and J dropped 1; count of bases not matched to a gene: 7. The DNA for the CDR3 is TGCGCCAGCAGCCTCAGCGGGAGCAGATCCTACGAGCAGTACTTC. Translation: CASSLSGSRSYEQYF.

The chain links TRBV28 to TRBJ1-5; D might be TRBD1 (5 bases). Per the germline V gene, CDR1 is MDHEN and CDR2 is SYDVKM. V was trimmed by 4 bases and J by 4 bases, leaving 17 bases between them. The CDR3 length is 16 residues. CDR3 residues: CASSSNKGRQNQPQHF. DNA for the CDR3: TGTGCCAGCAGTTCTAACAAGGGGCGACAGAATCAGCCCCAGCATTTT.

This clone has just a few counts. The chain carries TRBV6-1 and TRBJ1-1; D might be TRBD1 (6 bases). The ends were cut back, 4 bases at V and 1 base at J, with 16 bases in the middle. Germline values: CDR1 MNHNS, CDR2 SASEGT. CDR3 size: 16 residues. CDR3 nucleotides: TGTGCCAGCAGTGGTACTCCGGGACAACCGAACACTGAAGCTTTCTTT. Protein sequence: CASSGTPGQPNTEAFF.